The following is a T cell receptor beta chain sequence with its context. The sample belongs to a study of blood T cell repertoires in COVID-19. About the research overall: Samples taken during acute and convalescent COVID-19 were collected in the United States, Italy and Spain.

Participants spanned ages about 18 to 90 years and resided in 24 US areas. Participant-reported clinical history was the basis for cohort assignment. Under the authors' procedure: Using reference gene primer amplification, nucleated cell counts were estimated. Libraries were prepared by immunoSEQ multiplex PCR; TCRdb keeps only in-frame clonotypes and omits some of them. That table is the source of V, J and clone size, and D and trimming were worked out from the DNA. This repertoire shows almost 250,000 clones, about 82% found once; its top ten account for approximately 9.6%. Germline V lookup: CDR1 LNHNV, CDR2 YYDKDF (reference sequence). The V end was cut by 0 bases, the J end by 6 bases, with 11 bases between. This CDR3 region has 14 residues.

This sequence was found in a woman between 45 and 65 years old with acute COVID-19. The rearrangement uses TRBV15 and TRBJ1-1; D gene uncertain. The material sequenced was PBMCs or T cells enriched from blood (not recorded which). For the CDR3, the DNA is TGTGCCACCAGCAGAGATAACAGAGCCCCTGAAGCTTTCTTT. The encoded protein is CATSRDNRAPEAFF. The variable domain in full, completed from reference TRBV15 and TRBJ1-1, reads DAMVIQNPRYQVTQFGKPVTLSCSQTLNHNVMYWYQQKSSQAPKLLFHYYDKDFNNEADTPDNFQSRRPNTSFCFLDIRSPGLGDTAMYLCATSRDNRAPEAFFGQGTRLTVV.